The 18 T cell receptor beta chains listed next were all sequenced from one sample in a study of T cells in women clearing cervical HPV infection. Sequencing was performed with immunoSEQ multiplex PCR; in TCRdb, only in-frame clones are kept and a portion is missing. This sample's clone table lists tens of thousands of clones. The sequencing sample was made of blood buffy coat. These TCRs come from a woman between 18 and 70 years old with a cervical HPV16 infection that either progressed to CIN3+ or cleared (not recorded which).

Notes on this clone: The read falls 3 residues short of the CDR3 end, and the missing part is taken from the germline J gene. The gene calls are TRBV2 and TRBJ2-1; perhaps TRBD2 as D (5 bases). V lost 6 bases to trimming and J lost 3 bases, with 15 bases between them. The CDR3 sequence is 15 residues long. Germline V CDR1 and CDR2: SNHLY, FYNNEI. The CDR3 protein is CASRQLVGNYNEQFF. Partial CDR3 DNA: TGTGCCAGCAGGCAACTAGTAGGTAACTACAATGAG. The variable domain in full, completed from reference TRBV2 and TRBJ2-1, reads EPEVTQTPSHQVTQMGQEVILRCVPISNHLYFYWYRQILGQKVEFLVSFYNNEISEKSEIFDDQFSVERPDGSNFTLKIRSTKLEDSAMYFCASRQLVGNYNEQFFGPGTRLTVL.

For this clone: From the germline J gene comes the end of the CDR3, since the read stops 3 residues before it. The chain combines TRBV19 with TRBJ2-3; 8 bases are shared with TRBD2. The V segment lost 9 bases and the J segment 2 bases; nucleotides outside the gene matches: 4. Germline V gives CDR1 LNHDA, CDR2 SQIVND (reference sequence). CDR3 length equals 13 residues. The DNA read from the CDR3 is TGTGCCAGCTGTAGCGGGGACACAGATACG. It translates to CASCSGDTDT. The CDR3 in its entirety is CASCSGDTDTQYF.

The CDR3 DNA, read in part, is TGCGCCAGCAGCCCTGCGGGGACTACACTGAACACCGGGGAG. Translated, it gives CASSPAGTTLNTGE. The CDR3 as a whole reads CASSPAGTTLNTGELFF. V is TRBV5-1 and J is TRBJ2-2, with TRBD2 matching 7 bases. The DNA ends 3 residues before the CDR3 does, and the rest of the CDR3 is filled in from the germline J gene. V dropped 4 bases and J dropped 1; count of bases not matched to a gene: 10. The length of the CDR3 is 17 residues. Germline CDR1 is SGHRS and CDR2 is YFSETQ.

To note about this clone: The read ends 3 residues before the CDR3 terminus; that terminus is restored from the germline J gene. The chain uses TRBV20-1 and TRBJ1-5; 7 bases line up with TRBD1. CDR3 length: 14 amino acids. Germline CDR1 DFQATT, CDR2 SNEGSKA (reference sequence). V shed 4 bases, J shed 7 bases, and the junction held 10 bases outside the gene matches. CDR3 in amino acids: CSANRQGVGQPQHF. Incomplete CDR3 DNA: TGCAGTGCTAATAGACAGGGAGTCGGCCAGCCC.

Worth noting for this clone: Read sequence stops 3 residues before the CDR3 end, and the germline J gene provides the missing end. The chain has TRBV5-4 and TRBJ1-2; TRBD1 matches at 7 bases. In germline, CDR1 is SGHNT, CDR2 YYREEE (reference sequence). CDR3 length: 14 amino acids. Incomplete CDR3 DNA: TGTGCCAGCAGCTTCCCCGGGACAGAGGCTTTC. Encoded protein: CASSFPGTEAF. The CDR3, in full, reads CASSFPGTEAFYTF. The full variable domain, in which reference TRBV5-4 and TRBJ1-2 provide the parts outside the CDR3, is ETGVTQSPTHLIKTRGQQVTLRCSSQSGHNTVSWYQQALGQGPQFIFQYYREEENGRGNFPPRFSGLQFPNYSSELNVNALELDDSALYLCASSFPGTEAFYTFGSGTRLTVV.

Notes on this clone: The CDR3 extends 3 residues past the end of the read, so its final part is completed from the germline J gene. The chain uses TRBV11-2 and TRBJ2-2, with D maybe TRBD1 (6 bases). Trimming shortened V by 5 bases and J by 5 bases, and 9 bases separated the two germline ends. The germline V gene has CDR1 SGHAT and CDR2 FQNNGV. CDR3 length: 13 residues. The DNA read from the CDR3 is TGTGCCAGCAGCACACAGGGTACCGGGGAG. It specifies CASSTQGTGE. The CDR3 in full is CASSTQGTGELFF.

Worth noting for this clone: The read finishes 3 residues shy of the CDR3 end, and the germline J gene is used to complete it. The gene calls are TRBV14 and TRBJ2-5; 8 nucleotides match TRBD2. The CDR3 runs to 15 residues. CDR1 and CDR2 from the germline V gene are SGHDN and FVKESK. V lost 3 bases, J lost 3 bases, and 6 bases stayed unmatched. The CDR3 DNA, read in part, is TGTGCCAGCAGCCATCGGGGGGGGCCAAAAGAGACC. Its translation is CASSHRGGPKET. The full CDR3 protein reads CASSHRGGPKETQYF.

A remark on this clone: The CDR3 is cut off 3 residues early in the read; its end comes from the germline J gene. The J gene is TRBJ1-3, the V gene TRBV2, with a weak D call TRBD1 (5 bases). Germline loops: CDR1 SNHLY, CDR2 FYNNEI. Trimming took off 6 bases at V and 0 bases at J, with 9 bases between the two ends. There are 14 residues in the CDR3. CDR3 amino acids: CASRETVSGNTIYF. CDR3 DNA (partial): TGTGCCAGCAGAGAGACAGTCTCTGGAAACACC.

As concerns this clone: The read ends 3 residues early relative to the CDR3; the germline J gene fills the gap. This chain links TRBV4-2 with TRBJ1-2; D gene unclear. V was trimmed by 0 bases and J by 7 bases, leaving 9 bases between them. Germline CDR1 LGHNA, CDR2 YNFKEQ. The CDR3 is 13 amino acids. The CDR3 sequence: CASSQDSGVGYTF. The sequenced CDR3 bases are TGTGCCAGCAGCCAAGATTCCGGGGTTGGC.

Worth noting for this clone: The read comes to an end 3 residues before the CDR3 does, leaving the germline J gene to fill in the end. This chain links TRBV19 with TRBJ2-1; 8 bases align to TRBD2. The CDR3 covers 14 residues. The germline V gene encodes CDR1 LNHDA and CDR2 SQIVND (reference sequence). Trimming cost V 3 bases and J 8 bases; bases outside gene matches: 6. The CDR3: CASSIGRGAYEQFF. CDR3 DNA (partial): TGTGCCAGTAGTATTGGGCGGGGGGCATATGAG.

CDR3 sequence: CASSLGRNSGYTF. Partial CDR3 DNA: TGTGCCAGCAGCTTAGGCCGAAACTCCGGC. This sequence joins TRBV7-9 and TRBJ1-2; D is uncertain. The read halts 3 residues ahead of the CDR3 end, with the missing end drawn from the germline J gene. CDR1 and CDR2 from the germline V gene are SEHNR and FQNEAQ (reference sequence). The CDR3 spans 13 residues.

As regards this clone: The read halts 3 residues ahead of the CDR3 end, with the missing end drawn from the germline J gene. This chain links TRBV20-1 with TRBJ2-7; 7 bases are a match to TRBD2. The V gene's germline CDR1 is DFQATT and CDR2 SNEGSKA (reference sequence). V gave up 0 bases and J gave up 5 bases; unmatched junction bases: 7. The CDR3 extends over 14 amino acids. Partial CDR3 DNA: TGCAGTGCTAGAGACGCGGGGAGGGCTGACGAG. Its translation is CSARDAGRADE. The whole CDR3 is CSARDAGRADEQYF.

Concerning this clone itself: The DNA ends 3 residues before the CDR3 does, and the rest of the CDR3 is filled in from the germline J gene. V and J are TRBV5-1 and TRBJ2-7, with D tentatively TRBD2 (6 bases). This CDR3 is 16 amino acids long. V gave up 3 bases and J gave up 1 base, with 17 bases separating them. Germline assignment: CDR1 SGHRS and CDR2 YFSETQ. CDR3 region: CASSWTKTVRSYEQYF. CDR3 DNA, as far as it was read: TGCGCCAGCAGCTGGACTAAGACAGTTCGATCCTACGAG.

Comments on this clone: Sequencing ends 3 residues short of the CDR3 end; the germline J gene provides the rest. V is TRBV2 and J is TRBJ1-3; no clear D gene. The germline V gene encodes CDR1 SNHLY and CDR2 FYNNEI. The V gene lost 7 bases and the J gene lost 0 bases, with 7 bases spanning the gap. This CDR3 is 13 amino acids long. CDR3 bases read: TGTGCCAGCACGAGGGTCTCTGGAAACACC. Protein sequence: CASTRVSGNT. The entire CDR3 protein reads CASTRVSGNTIYF.

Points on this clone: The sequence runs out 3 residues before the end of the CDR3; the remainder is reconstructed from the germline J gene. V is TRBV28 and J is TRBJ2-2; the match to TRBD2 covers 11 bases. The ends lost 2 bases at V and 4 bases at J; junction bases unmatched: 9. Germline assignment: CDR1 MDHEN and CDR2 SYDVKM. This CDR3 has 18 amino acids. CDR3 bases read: TGTGCCAGCAGTTTACTAGCGGGGGGCCCGGGTGGCACCGGGGAG. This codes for CASSLLAGGPGGTGE. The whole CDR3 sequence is CASSLLAGGPGGTGELFF.

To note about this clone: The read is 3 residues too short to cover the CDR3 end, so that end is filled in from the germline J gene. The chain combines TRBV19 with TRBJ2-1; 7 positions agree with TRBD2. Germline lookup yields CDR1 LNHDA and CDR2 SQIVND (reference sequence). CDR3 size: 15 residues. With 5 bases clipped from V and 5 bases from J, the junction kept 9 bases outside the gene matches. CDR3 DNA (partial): TGTGCCAGTAGTCCCCTCGGGGCGGGGGACAATGAG. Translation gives CASSPLGAGDNE. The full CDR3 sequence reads CASSPLGAGDNEQFF.

Partial CDR3 DNA: TGTGCCAGCGGCGGACTAGCGGGCTACGAG. This sequence encodes CASGGLAGYE. The whole CDR3 protein is CASGGLAGYEQYF. The chain recombines TRBV2 with TRBJ2-7; 11 nucleotides match TRBD2. The sequence runs out 3 residues before the end of the CDR3; the remainder is reconstructed from the germline J gene. CDR1 is SNHLY and CDR2 is FYNNEI in the germline V gene. Trimming took 8 bases from V and 3 from J; bases not matched to a gene: 3. The CDR3 loop spans 13 amino acids.

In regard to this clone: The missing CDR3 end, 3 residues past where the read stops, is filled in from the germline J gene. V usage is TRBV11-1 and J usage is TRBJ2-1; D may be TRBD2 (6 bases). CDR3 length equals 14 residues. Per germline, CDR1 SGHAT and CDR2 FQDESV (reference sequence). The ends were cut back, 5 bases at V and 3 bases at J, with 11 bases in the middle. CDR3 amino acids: CASSRRGDYNEQFF. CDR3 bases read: TGTGCCAGCAGCCGGCGCGGGGACTACAATGAG.